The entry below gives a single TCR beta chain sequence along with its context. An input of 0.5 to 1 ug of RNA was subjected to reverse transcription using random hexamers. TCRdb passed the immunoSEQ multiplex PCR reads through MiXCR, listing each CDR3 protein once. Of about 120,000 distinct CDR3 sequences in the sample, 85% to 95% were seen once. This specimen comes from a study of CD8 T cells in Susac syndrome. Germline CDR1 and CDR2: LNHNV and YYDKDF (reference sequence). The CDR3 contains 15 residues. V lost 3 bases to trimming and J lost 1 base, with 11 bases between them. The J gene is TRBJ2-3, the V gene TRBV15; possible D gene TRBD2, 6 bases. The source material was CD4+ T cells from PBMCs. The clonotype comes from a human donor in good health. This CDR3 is CATSRRASGTDTQYF. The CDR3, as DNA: TGTGCCACCAGCAGGAGAGCTAGCGGCACAGATACGCAGTATTTT. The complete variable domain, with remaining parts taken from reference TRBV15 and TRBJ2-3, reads DAMVIQNPRYQVTQFGKPVTLSCSQTLNHNVMYWYQQKSSQAPKLLFHYYDKDFNNEADTPDNFQSRRPNTSFCFLDIRSPGLGDTAMYLCATSRRASGTDTQYFGPGTRLTVL.